The rows below give T cell receptor beta chains drawn from one sample of a study of a mutant IDH1 vaccine in newly diagnosed glioma. These receptors' targets are unknown. Sequencing was performed with immunoSEQ multiplex PCR; in TCRdb, only in-frame clones are kept and a portion is missing. The sample gives tens of thousands of clones, 80% of which show up once; approximately 6.2% is in the top ten. This specimen consisted of PBMCs, obtained from a glioma patient whose treatment included an IDH1 peptide vaccine. The receptors shown here come from a man in his forties with glioma. The CDR3 runs from the conserved cysteine through the conserved F or W. The D gene is left open where the match is weak. Expanded clones are given a class, and other clones once, few, many or no size at all.

D gene: -
J gene: TRBJ2-7
V gene: TRBV30
clone size: -
CDR3 DNA: TGTGCCTGGAGTGGACCGAAGCAGTACTTC
CDR3 protein: CAWSGPKQYF

D gene: TRBD2
J gene: TRBJ2-3
V gene: TRBV15
clone size: -
CDR3 DNA: TGTGCCACCAGCAGAGGCGACGGGGGGACTAGCCGGGATACGCAGTATTTT
CDR3 protein: CATSRGDGGTSRDTQYF

D gene: TRBD1
J gene: TRBJ1-1
V gene: TRBV11-2
clone size: -
CDR3 DNA: TGTGCCAGCAGCTCTTTCACAGGGGGCACTGAAGCTTTCTTT
CDR3 protein: CASSSFTGGTEAFF

D gene: -
J gene: TRBJ1-3
V gene: TRBV19
clone size: -
CDR3 DNA: TGTGCCAGTAGTATCATGGGCCCGAACTCTGGAAACACCATATATTTT
CDR3 protein: CASSIMGPNSGNTIYF

D gene: -
J gene: TRBJ1-2
V gene: TRBV10-3
clone size: -
CDR3 DNA: TGTGCCGTCAGGGGACAACAAGCCTATGGCTACACCTTC
CDR3 protein: CAVRGQQAYGYTF

D gene: -
J gene: TRBJ1-1
V gene: TRBV9
clone size: -
CDR3 DNA: TGTGCCAGCAGCGTAGGTGATAACACTGAAGCTTTCTTT
CDR3 protein: CASSVGDNTEAFF

D gene: -
J gene: TRBJ2-2
V gene: TRBV2
clone size: -
CDR3 DNA: TGTGCCAGCAGTCGGGACTCGAACACCGGGGAGCTGTTTTTT
CDR3 protein: CASSRDSNTGELFF

D gene: -
J gene: TRBJ2-7
V gene: TRBV7-9
clone size: -
CDR3 DNA: TGTGCCAGCAGCTTTGGCAGCTACGAGCAGTACTTC
CDR3 protein: CASSFGSYEQYF

D gene: TRBD1
J gene: TRBJ2-7
V gene: TRBV7-9
clone size: -
CDR3 DNA: TGTGCCAGCAGCTTCGCAGGGGGAGCCTACGAGCAGTACTTC
CDR3 protein: CASSFAGGAYEQYF

D gene: -
J gene: TRBJ1-5
V gene: TRBV6-5
clone size: -
CDR3 DNA: TGTGCCAGCAGGAGTGGGAGCAATCAGCCCCAGCATTTT
CDR3 protein: CASRSGSNQPQHF

D gene: -
J gene: TRBJ1-2
V gene: TRBV5-1
clone size: once
CDR3 DNA: TGCGCCAGCAGCCCAGGGGTGGACTATGGCTACACCTTC
CDR3 protein: CASSPGVDYGYTF

D gene: -
J gene: TRBJ2-3
V gene: TRBV13
clone size: -
CDR3 DNA: TGTGCCAGCAGCTTCCCGAACTTAGATACGCAGTATTTT
CDR3 protein: CASSFPNLDTQYF

D gene: -
J gene: TRBJ2-1
V gene: TRBV21-1
clone size: -
CDR3 DNA: TGTGCCAGCAGCCCAAGGGAGGGGGCCCAGAGGGATGAGCAGTTCTTC
CDR3 protein: CASSPREGAQRDEQFF

D gene: -
J gene: TRBJ2-1
V gene: TRBV5-6
clone size: -
CDR3 DNA: TGTGCCAGCAGCTTTGTTGTTACTGAGCAGTTCTTC
CDR3 protein: CASSFVVTEQFF

D gene: -
J gene: TRBJ2-2
V gene: TRBV7-9
clone size: few
CDR3 DNA: TGTGCCAGCAGCTTATCGGAGCTGTTTTTT
CDR3 protein: CASSLSELFF

D gene: -
J gene: TRBJ1-1
V gene: TRBV6-5
clone size: -
CDR3 DNA: TGTGCCAGCAGTTACCAACAGGAGAACACTGAAGCTTTCTTT
CDR3 protein: CASSYQQENTEAFF

D gene: -
J gene: TRBJ1-5
V gene: TRBV6-6
clone size: -
CDR3 DNA: TGTGCCAGCAGGGACATGCTCCTGGGAGGCAATCAGCCCCAGCATTTT
CDR3 protein: CASRDMLLGGNQPQHF

D gene: -
J gene: TRBJ1-6
V gene: TRBV5-4
clone size: -
CDR3 DNA: TGTGCCAGCAGCTTGAACAGGGTGTCTTCACCCCTCCACTTT
CDR3 protein: CASSLNRVSSPLHF

D gene: TRBD1
J gene: TRBJ1-5
V gene: TRBV10-2
clone size: -
CDR3 DNA: TGCGCCACCAGCATGGACAGGCGCAATCAGCCCCAGCATTTT
CDR3 protein: CATSMDRRNQPQHF

D gene: TRBD2
J gene: TRBJ2-5
V gene: TRBV7-2
clone size: once
CDR3 DNA: TGTGCCAGCAGCCCGGGACTAGCGGGGCGGTTTATGGAGACCCAGTACTTC
CDR3 protein: CASSPGLAGRFMETQYF

D gene: TRBD1
J gene: TRBJ1-2
V gene: TRBV5-6
clone size: -
CDR3 DNA: TGTGCCAGCAGCGCGTTGGGCCGACAGGGGATGAACTATGGCTACACCTTC
CDR3 protein: CASSALGRQGMNYGYTF

D gene: TRBD1
J gene: TRBJ1-1
V gene: TRBV14
clone size: -
CDR3 DNA: TGTGCCAGCAGCCAACAGACAGGGGGTCACGCTGAAGCTTTCTTT
CDR3 protein: CASSQQTGGHAEAFF

D gene: -
J gene: TRBJ2-3
V gene: TRBV9
clone size: -
CDR3 DNA: TGTGCCAGCAGCCGCGAGGGGGGGGGCACAGATACGCAGTATTTT
CDR3 protein: CASSREGGGTDTQYF

D gene: TRBD2
J gene: TRBJ2-7
V gene: TRBV2
clone size: -
CDR3 DNA: TGTGCCAGCAGGGGACTAGCGGGGACCTACGAGCAGTACTTC
CDR3 protein: CASRGLAGTYEQYF

D gene: TRBD1
J gene: TRBJ2-6
V gene: TRBV27
clone size: -
CDR3 DNA: TGTGCCAGCAGCCCGGGACAGGGGGCAACTGGGGCCAACGTCCTGACTTTC
CDR3 protein: CASSPGQGATGANVLTF

D gene: -
J gene: TRBJ2-1
V gene: TRBV11-2
clone size: -
CDR3 DNA: TGTGCCAGCAGCTGGGGGTCGGGGACAGAGCAGTTCTTC
CDR3 protein: CASSWGSGTEQFF

D gene: TRBD2
J gene: TRBJ2-2
V gene: TRBV9
clone size: -
CDR3 DNA: TGTGCCAGCAGCGCCCGACTAGCGGGGAACACCGGGGAGCTGTTTTTT
CDR3 protein: CASSARLAGNTGELFF

D gene: TRBD1
J gene: TRBJ1-1
V gene: TRBV7-8
clone size: -
CDR3 DNA: TGTGCCAGCAGCGCGACAGGGAAAGGGGCTGAAGCTTTCTTT
CDR3 protein: CASSATGKGAEAFF